This entry lists 21 T cell receptor beta chains sequenced from one sample in a study of blood T cell repertoires in COVID-19. Assay: immunoSEQ multiplex PCR; the TCRdb copy retains only in-frame clones and omits some. The sample shows tens of thousands of clones, about four fifths of them seen only once. Sequenced sample: peripheral blood. The receptors here all came from a woman aged 55 to 70 with acute or convalescent COVID-19.

The V call is TRBV30, the J call TRBJ1-5; 8 nucleotides match TRBD1. V shed 3 bases and J 6 bases; nucleotides not matched to a gene: 7. The CDR3 runs to 14 residues. CDR1 is GTSNPN and CDR2 is SVGIG in the germline V gene (reference sequence). CDR3 protein: CAWSDGQGGQPQHF. In nucleotides, the CDR3 is TGTGCCTGGAGCGACGGACAGGGTGGTCAGCCCCAGCATTTT. Filled out from reference TRBV30 and TRBJ1-5, the complete variable domain reads SQTIHQWPATLVQPVGSPLSLECTVEGTSNPNLYWYRQAAGRGLQLLFYSVGIGQISSEVPQNLSASRPQDRQFILSSKKLLLSDSGFYLCAWSDGQGGQPQHFGDGTRLSIL.

The genes are TRBV9 and TRBJ1-5; D is possibly TRBD1 (5 bases). CDR3 length: 13 amino acids. The germline V gene encodes CDR1 SGDLS and CDR2 YYNGEE. V was trimmed by 0 bases and J by 7 bases, leaving 8 bases between them. The CDR3 here is CASSVDDSQPQHF. The CDR3 region has the DNA TGTGCCAGCAGCGTAGACGACAGCCAGCCCCAGCATTTT.

This chain joins TRBV12-3 or TRBV12-4 and TRBJ2-2, with 8 bases matching TRBD2. CDR3 length: 13 residues. J gave up 5 bases and V 6 bases, and 2 bases lay outside the gene matches. In DNA, the CDR3 is TGTGCCAGCAGGACTAGCGTAACCGGGGAGCTGTTTTTT. Its translation is CASRTSVTGELFF.

This clone was observed once. The CDR3, as DNA: TGTGCCAGCAGCCAAGTTCCCAGCCCCGCTACAGATAATTCACCCCTCCACTTT. This encodes CASSQVPSPATDNSPLHF. This chain links TRBV3-1 (or the pseudogene TRBV3-2) with TRBJ1-6, with no clear D. CDR1 is LGHDT, CDR2 YNNKEL, per germline (reference sequence). V was clipped by 1 base and J by 5 bases, with 18 bases between them. The CDR3 has 18 amino acids.

The chain has TRBV2 and TRBJ2-3; the match to TRBD1 covers 7 bases. The V and J ends lost 7 bases and 2 bases, in that order; junction bases with no gene match: 12. CDR1 is SNHLY, CDR2 FYNNEI, per germline. The CDR3 is made up of 16 amino acids. The CDR3 protein is CASNRYLGQTTDTQYF. The CDR3 region has the DNA TGTGCCAGCAACAGGTATCTGGGACAGACCACAGATACGCAGTATTTT.

The chain links TRBV10-3 to TRBJ2-7; 10 bases are a match to TRBD1. The CDR3 covers 15 residues. Germline-derived CDR1 and CDR2 are ENHRY and SYGVKD. J lost 0 bases, V lost 6 bases, and 5 bases had no gene match. The CDR3 is CAIRRQGASSYEQYF. The DNA of the CDR3 is TGTGCCATCAGAAGACAGGGGGCCAGCTCCTACGAGCAGTACTTC.

The rearrangement joins TRBV3-1 (or the pseudogene TRBV3-2) to TRBJ1-3; 9 bases are shared with TRBD1. V trimming: 6 bases; J trimming: 7 bases; junction bases outside the gene matches: 4. This CDR3 region has 13 residues. The germline gives CDR1 LGHDT, CDR2 YNNKEL (reference sequence). In nucleotides, the CDR3 is TGTGCCAGCAGTCTACAGGGGGCGAACACCATATATTTT. Residues: CASSLQGANTIYF.

This clone was detected only a few times. The chain links TRBV29-1 to TRBJ2-7; 10 bases fit TRBD1. Germline values: CDR1 SQVTM, CDR2 ANQGSEA. CDR3 size: 16 residues. Losses at the gene ends were 1 base for V and 4 bases for J; bases not matched to a gene: 10. CDR3 sequence (DNA): TGCAGCGTTGAAGCTCTCAGACAGGGGGCGAAGTACGAGCAGTACTTC. It is translated as CSVEALRQGAKYEQYF.

The J gene is TRBJ1-1, the V gene TRBV28; TRBD1 matches at 10 bases. This CDR3 has 14 amino acids. V dropped 3 bases and J dropped 3; count of bases not matched to a gene: 1. Germline CDR1 reads MDHEN; CDR2 reads SYDVKM. The CDR3 loop reads CASSLGQGYTEAFF. In nucleotides, the CDR3 is TGTGCCAGCAGTTTGGGACAGGGGTACACTGAAGCTTTCTTT.

The V call is TRBV11-2, the J call TRBJ2-2, with no clear D. The germline V gene encodes CDR1 SGHAT and CDR2 FQNNGV. Trimming removed 7 bases at V and 1 base at J, with 7 bases between. The CDR3 is 13 amino acids. CDR3 loop: CASNPQNTGELFF. As DNA, the CDR3 is TGTGCCAGCAACCCACAGAACACCGGGGAGCTGTTTTTT.

The chain carries TRBV27 and TRBJ1-5, with D hard to call. Germline CDR1 reads MNHEY; CDR2 reads SMNVEV (reference sequence). This CDR3 spans 12 amino acids. V was cut by 6 bases and J by 2 bases, with 5 bases left in between. Here the CDR3 reads CASSEGNQPQHF. CDR3 DNA sequence: TGTGCCAGCAGCGAGGGCAATCAGCCCCAGCATTTT.

The rearrangement links TRBV5-1 to TRBJ2-1, with TRBD2 matching 10 bases. The length of the CDR3 is 16 residues. The germline V gene encodes CDR1 SGHRS and CDR2 YFSETQ. Trimming removed 4 bases from V and 2 bases from J; junction bases left unmatched: 6. CDR3 protein: CASSKSSGGTYNEQFF. The CDR3 DNA is TGCGCCAGCAGCAAGTCTAGCGGGGGTACCTACAATGAGCAGTTCTTC.

CDR3 nucleotides: TGTGCCAGCAGTTTACTTCCGGAGGCTGCGCAGTATTTT. Protein: CASSLLPEAAQYF. This sequence joins TRBV6-5 and TRBJ2-3; TRBD2 might be the D (5 bases). CDR1 and CDR2 from the germline V gene are MNHEY and SVGAGI. V dropped 4 bases and J dropped 10 bases, with 15 bases sitting between them. The CDR3 loop spans 13 amino acids.

V usage is TRBV11-3 and J usage is TRBJ2-1; 8 bases agree with TRBD2. This CDR3 contains 16 residues. Trimming cost V 3 bases and J 6 bases; bases outside gene matches: 10. Germline values: CDR1 SGHNT, CDR2 YENEEA. CDR3 sequence (DNA): TGTGCCAGCAGCTTCGGTGGCAGGGCGGGGGGCAATGAGCAGTTCTTC. This sequence encodes CASSFGGRAGGNEQFF.

The chain recombines TRBV7-2 with TRBJ1-2; D possibly corresponds to TRBD1 (5 bases). The CDR3 covers 14 residues. The germline V gene has CDR1 SGHTA and CDR2 FQGNSA. The germline V and J ends were trimmed by 3 bases and 8 bases, with 16 bases remaining between them. The CDR3 coding sequence is TGTGCCAGCAGCTTCCGCCAGGGCCGTTACGGCTACACCTTC. It encodes CASSFRQGRYGYTF.

This clone was counted between two and nine times. The rearrangement joins TRBV3-1 (or the pseudogene TRBV3-2) to TRBJ2-5; 15 nucleotides match TRBD2. CDR3 length: 20 amino acids. Germline assignment: CDR1 LGHDT and CDR2 YNNKEL (reference sequence). Trimming cost V 4 bases and J 4 bases; bases outside gene matches: 16. For the CDR3, the DNA is TGTGCCAGCAGCCCAAGCCAAATACCCGGACTAGCGGGGGGGGGAGAGACCCAGTACTTC. Its translation: CASSPSQIPGLAGGGETQYF.

The chain has TRBV28 and TRBJ2-2; 8 bases are a match to TRBD1. J was trimmed by 5 bases and V by 4 bases; bases with no gene match: 3. CDR3 length equals 14 residues. The germline CDR1 and CDR2 sequences are MDHEN and SYDVKM. The CDR3 DNA is TGTGCCAGCAGTTCGACAGGGGATACCGGGGAGCTGTTTTTT. Protein sequence: CASSSTGDTGELFF.

This chain links TRBV30 with TRBJ2-7; 7 positions agree with TRBD1. Trimming took 7 bases from V and 3 from J; bases not matched to a gene: 12. The CDR3 length is 14 residues. The germline CDR1 and CDR2 sequences are GTSNPN and SVGIG (reference sequence). CDR3 residues: CASTSFSGGYEQYF. The CDR3 DNA follows: TGTGCCTCGACATCCTTTTCAGGGGGCTACGAGCAGTACTTC.

This clone was observed a handful of times. V and J are TRBV2 and TRBJ1-5; 9 nucleotides agree with TRBD1. There are 16 residues in the CDR3. Germline V CDR1 and CDR2: SNHLY, FYNNEI. J lost 4 bases, V lost 5 bases, and 9 bases had no gene match. DNA for the CDR3: TGTGCCAGCAGTCCCGGGACAGGGAGTAGGAATCAGCCCCAGCATTTT. Translated, it gives CASSPGTGSRNQPQHF. The full variable domain, in which reference TRBV2 and TRBJ1-5 provide the parts outside the CDR3, is EPEVTQTPSHQVTQMGQEVILRCVPISNHLYFYWYRQILGQKVEFLVSFYNNEISEKSEIFDDQFSVERPDGSNFTLKIRSTKLEDSAMYFCASSPGTGSRNQPQHFGDGTRLSIL.

The chain couples TRBV2 to TRBJ1-5, with D possibly matching TRBD1 (6 bases). The CDR3 has 16 amino acids. V was trimmed by 5 bases and J by 6 bases, leaving 20 bases between them. Germline CDR1 SNHLY, CDR2 FYNNEI. This chain's CDR3 is CASSRGGGGAFQPQHF. The CDR3 DNA is TGTGCCAGCAGTCGAGGGGGAGGGGGGGCCTTTCAGCCCCAGCATTTT.

The gene calls are TRBV5-1 and TRBJ2-2; D not certain. The CDR3 loop spans 13 amino acids. Germline CDR1 reads SGHRS; CDR2 reads YFSETQ. V lost 1 base and J lost 1, with 2 bases in between. CDR3: CASSLLNTGELFF. In DNA, the CDR3 is TGCGCCAGCAGCTTGCTGAACACCGGGGAGCTGTTTTTT.